This T cell receptor beta chain originates from a study of blood T cell repertoires in COVID-19. For the study at large: Sample material is recorded as cDNA or gDNA derived from T cells, B-cell-depleted T cells, or PBMCs.

Trimming pared 1 base from V and 5 bases from J, leaving 4 bases between. The V gene's germline CDR1 is WNHNN and CDR2 SYGVQD (reference sequence). The CDR3 runs 12 residues. Data came from immunoSEQ multiplex PCR; TCRdb stores just in-frame clones and leaves some out. The data show a few hundred thousand clones, about 86% seen once. Source material: peripheral blood. This TCR came from a man aged 60 to 69 who had recovered from COVID-19. V is TRBV10-1 and J is TRBJ2-3; no definite D call. CDR3 loop: CASSEFQDTQYF. The CDR3 DNA sequence: TGCGCCAGCAGTGAGTTTCAAGATACGCAGTATTTT.